This TCR beta chain was sequenced for a study of T cells after yellow fever vaccination. Study-level information: For low cell numbers, libraries were made with SMART-Seq v4 Ultra Low Input. The study's findings and limits: Only a minor proportion of clonotypes was detected across both CD4 and CD8 compartments. After the booster, 96% of CD4 and 75% to 90% of CD8 primary-response clones were re-detected.

5'RACE template switching added a universal primer site and UMIs to TCR cDNA. One entry per CDR3 protein, called by TCRdb with MiXCR from the 5' RACE reads. Among 450,000 to 600,000 distinct CDR3 sequences listed, roughly 17% were seen once. This clonotype appeared many times. Its antigen is undetermined. Per germline, CDR1 SGHRS and CDR2 YFSETQ. This CDR3 region has 15 residues. V was cut by 0 bases and J by 2 bases, with 9 bases left in between. The source material was PBMCs, sampled 4 to 5 days after the first yellow fever vaccination. V gene TRBV5-1 combines with J gene TRBJ1-5; D is uncertain. The clonotype comes from a man younger than 35 who received the YFV17D yellow fever vaccine. CDR3 residues: CASSLGQAGNQPQHF. In nucleotides, the CDR3 is TGCGCCAGCAGCTTGGGTCAGGCTGGCAATCAGCCCCAGCATTTT.